This T cell receptor (beta chain) was sequenced in a study of T cells in Graves' hyperthyroidism and ophthalmopathy. This clonotype was recorded at least ten times. V dropped 3 bases and J dropped 2 bases, with 7 bases sitting between them. Germline V gene lookup returns CDR1 SGHTA and CDR2 FQGNSA. This CDR3 has 14 residues. This sample holds PBMCs from about 9.3 ml fresh peripheral blood. TCR beta CDR3 regions were amplified from RNA transcripts. Initially, a first-round RT-PCR of the TCR CDR3 employed the HTBI primer set. TCRdb recomputed calls from the multiplex PCR reads with MiXCR, one row per CDR3 protein. The sample yields approximately 600,000 distinct CDR3 sequences, roughly 15% seen once.

The material sequenced was blood. The sequence derives from a woman aged 40 to 50 with Graves' ophthalmopathy. The chain links TRBV7-2 to TRBJ2-2; D uncertain. CDR3 region: CASSFISNTGELFF. CDR3 nucleotides: TGTGCCAGCAGCTTCATCTCCAACACCGGGGAGCTGTTTTTT.